The clone carrying this TCR beta chain was found once. Investigators sought sequencing depths of between 1 in 200,000 and 1 in 1 million T cells. Profiling relied on immunoSEQ multiplex PCR, and the TCRdb table lists in-frame clones only, not all of them. The sample holds 140,000 or so clones; 79% are singletons and the top ten take about 13%. V was trimmed by 7 bases and J by 6 bases, leaving 18 bases between them. CDR3 length: 15 residues. Germline lookup yields CDR1 LNHDA and CDR2 SQIVND (reference sequence). These data belong to a study of cytotoxic CD8 clonotypes in ibrutinib-treated CLL. This TCR was recovered from a human donor with chronic lymphocytic leukemia. This chain uses TRBV19 with TRBJ1-4; tentatively, D is TRBD1 (6 bases). Sequenced here: PBMCs, sampled after 12 months of ibrutinib treatment. The CDR3 region has the DNA TGTGCCAGTAACCGAAGACAGGACCCCTATGAAAAACTGTTTTTT. Residues: CASNRRQDPYEKLFF.